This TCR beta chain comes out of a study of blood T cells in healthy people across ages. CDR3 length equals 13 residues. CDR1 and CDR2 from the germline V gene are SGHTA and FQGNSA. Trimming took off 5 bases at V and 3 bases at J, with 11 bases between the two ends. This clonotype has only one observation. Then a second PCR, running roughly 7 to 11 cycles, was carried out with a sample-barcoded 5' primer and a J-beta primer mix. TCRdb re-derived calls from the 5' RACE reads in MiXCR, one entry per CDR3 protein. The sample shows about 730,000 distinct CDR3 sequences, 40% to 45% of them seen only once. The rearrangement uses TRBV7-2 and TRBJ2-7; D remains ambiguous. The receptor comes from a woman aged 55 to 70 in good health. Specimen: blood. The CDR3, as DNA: TGTGCCAGCAGCCCCTCGGCAGACTACGAGCAGTACTTC. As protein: CASSPSADYEQYF.